This TCR beta chain was captured in a study of blood T cell repertoires in COVID-19. Recruits, aged about 18 to 95 years, lived in 24 US areas. TCRdb keeps only in-frame clones here, not all; method: immunoSEQ multiplex PCR. The table lists approximately 330,000 clones, just under 90% of them singletons. The sequence was obtained from a woman younger than 45 who had recovered from COVID-19. The sample comprised PBMCs or T cells enriched from blood (not recorded which).

This CDR3 is CASSQGSRLAGIDTQYF. Written as DNA, the CDR3 is TGCGCCAGCAGCCAAGGGTCGCGTCTAGCGGGAATAGATACGCAGTATTTT. The gene calls are TRBV4-1 and TRBJ2-3, with 9 bases lining up with TRBD2. Germline V gene lookup returns CDR1 MGHRA and CDR2 YSYEKL. Germline trimming cut 1 base from V and 5 bases from J; bases unmatched to any gene: 10. The length of the CDR3 is 17 residues.